This T cell receptor (beta chain) was captured in a study of blood T cells in healthy people across ages. Then a second PCR, running roughly 7 to 11 cycles, was carried out with a sample-barcoded 5' primer and a J-beta primer mix. Each CDR3 protein gets one entry after TCRdb re-called the 5' RACE reads with MiXCR. This table holds about 1.7 million distinct CDR3 sequences, about 30% found once. This clonotype was observed a few times. The germline V and J ends were trimmed by 0 bases and 15 bases, with 15 bases remaining between them. The CDR3 is made up of 12 amino acids. Germline values: CDR1 SQVTM, CDR2 ANQGSEA.

This chain connects TRBV29-1 to TRBJ2-1, with D possibly being TRBD2 (6 bases). The specimen was blood. This TCR was recovered from a woman aged 25-40 years in good health. CDR3 sequence (DNA): TGCAGCGTTGAAGATCGTATCGGGGGTCCGTTCTTC. Protein sequence: CSVEDRIGGPFF.